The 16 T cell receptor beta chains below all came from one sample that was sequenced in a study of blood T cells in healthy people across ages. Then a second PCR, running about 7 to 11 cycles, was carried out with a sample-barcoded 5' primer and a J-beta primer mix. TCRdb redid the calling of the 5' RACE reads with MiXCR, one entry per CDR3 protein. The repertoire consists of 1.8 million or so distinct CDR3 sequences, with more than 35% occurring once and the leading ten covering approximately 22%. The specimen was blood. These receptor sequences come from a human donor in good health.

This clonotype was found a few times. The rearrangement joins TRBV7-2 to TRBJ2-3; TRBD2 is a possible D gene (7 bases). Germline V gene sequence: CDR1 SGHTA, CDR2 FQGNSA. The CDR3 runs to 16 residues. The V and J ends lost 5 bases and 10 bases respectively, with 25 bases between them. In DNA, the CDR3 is TGTGCCAGCAGCCATAGGGGGGGGACATACCCCATTTCGCAGTATTTT. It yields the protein CASSHRGGTYPISQYF.

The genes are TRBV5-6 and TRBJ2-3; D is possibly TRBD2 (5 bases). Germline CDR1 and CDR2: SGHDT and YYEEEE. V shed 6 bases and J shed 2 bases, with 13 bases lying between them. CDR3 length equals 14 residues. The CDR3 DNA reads TGTGCCAGCACACTGACGGGAAACACAGATACGCAGTATTTT. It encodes CASTLTGNTDTQYF.

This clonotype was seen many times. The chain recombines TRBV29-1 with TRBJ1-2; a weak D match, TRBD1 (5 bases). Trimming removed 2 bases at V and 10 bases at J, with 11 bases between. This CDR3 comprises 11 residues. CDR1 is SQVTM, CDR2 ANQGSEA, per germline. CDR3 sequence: CSVELTGAYTF. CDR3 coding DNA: TGCAGCGTTGAATTAACTGGGGCCTACACCTTC.

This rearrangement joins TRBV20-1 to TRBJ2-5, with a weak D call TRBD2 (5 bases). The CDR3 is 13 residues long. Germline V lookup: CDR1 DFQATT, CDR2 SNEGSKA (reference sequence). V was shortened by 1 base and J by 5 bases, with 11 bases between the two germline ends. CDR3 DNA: TGCAGTGCTAGAGTCACGGACTGGGAGACCCAGTACTTC. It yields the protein CSARVTDWETQYF.

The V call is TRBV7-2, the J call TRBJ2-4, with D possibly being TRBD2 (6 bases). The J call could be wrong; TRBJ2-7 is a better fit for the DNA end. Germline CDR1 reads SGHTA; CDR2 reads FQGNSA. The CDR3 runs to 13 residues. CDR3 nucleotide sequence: TGTGCCAGCAGCCCCGGACTACTTAGCGAGCAGTACTTC. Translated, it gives CASSPGLLSEQYF.

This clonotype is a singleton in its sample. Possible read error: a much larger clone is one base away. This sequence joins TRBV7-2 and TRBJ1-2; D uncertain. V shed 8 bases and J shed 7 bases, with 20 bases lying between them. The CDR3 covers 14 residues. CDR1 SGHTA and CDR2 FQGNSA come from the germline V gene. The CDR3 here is CASRISSGGGGYTF. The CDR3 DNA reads TGTGCCAGCCGCATTTCTTCAGGAGGCGGTGGCTACACCTTC.

CDR3 loop: CASSSFRGNEQFF. The CDR3 bases are TGTGCCAGCAGCTCCTTCAGGGGTAATGAGCAGTTCTTC. The chain uses TRBV13 and TRBJ2-1, with D perhaps TRBD1 (6 bases). The germline CDR1 and CDR2 sequences are PRHDT and FYEKMQ (reference sequence). The CDR3 contains 13 residues. V lost 4 bases to trimming and J lost 7 bases, with 11 bases between them.

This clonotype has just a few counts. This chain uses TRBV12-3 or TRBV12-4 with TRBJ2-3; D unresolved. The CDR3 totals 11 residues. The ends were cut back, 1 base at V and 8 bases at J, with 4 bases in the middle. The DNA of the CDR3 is TGTGCCAGCAGTTTAGGTCCTACGCAGTATTTT. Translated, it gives CASSLGPTQYF.

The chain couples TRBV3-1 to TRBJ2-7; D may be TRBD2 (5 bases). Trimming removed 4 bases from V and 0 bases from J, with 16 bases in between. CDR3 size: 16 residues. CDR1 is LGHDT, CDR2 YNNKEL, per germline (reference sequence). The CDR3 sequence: CASSPSGAASSYEQYF. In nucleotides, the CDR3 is TGTGCCAGCAGCCCCTCAGGAGCGGCTAGCTCCTACGAGCAGTACTTC.

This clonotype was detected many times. In DNA, the CDR3 is TGTGCTAGTGGTTTGTTCAGGGACAATGAGCAGTTCTTC. Its translation: CASGLFRDNEQFF. The V gene is TRBV12-5, the J gene TRBJ2-1, with D possibly matching TRBD1 (5 bases). The CDR3 consists of 13 residues. Germline V gene data show CDR1 as LGHNT and CDR2 as FRNRAP. V lost 2 bases, J lost 5 bases, and 7 bases lay in between.

The CDR3 loop is CSVGRWGITSWDEQFF. CDR3 nucleotides: TGCAGCGTGGGCCGGTGGGGGATAACTTCGTGGGATGAGCAGTTCTTC. This rearrangement joins TRBV29-1 to TRBJ2-1, with D perhaps TRBD1 or TRBD2 (5 bases each). V gave up 6 bases and J gave up 8 bases, with 26 bases separating them. In germline, CDR1 is SQVTM, CDR2 ANQGSEA. This CDR3 comprises 16 residues.

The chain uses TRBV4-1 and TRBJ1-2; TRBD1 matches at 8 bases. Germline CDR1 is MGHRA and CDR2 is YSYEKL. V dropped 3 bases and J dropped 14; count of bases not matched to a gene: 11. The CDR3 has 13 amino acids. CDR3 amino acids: CASSQLTTGGSTF. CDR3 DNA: TGCGCCAGCAGCCAGCTCACTACAGGGGGTTCGACCTTC.

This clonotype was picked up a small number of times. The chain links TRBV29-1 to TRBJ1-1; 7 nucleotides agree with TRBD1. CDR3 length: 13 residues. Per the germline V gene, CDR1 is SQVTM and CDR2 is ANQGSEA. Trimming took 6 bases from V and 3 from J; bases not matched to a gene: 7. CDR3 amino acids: CSVVRGGDTEAFF. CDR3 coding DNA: TGCAGCGTAGTCAGGGGGGGGGACACTGAAGCTTTCTTT.

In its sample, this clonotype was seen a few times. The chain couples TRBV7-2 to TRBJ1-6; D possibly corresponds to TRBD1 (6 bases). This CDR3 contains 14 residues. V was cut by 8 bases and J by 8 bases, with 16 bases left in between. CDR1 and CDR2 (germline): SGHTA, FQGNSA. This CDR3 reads CASGYRERDSPLHF. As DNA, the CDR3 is TGTGCCAGCGGATACAGGGAGAGGGATTCACCCCTCCACTTT.

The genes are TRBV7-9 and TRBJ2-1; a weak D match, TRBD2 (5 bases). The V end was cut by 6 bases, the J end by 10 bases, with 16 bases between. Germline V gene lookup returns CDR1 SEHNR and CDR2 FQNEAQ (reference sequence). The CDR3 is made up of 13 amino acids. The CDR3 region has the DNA TGTGCCAGCAGAGTACCTCCCGGGAACGAGCAGTTCTTC. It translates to CASRVPPGNEQFF.

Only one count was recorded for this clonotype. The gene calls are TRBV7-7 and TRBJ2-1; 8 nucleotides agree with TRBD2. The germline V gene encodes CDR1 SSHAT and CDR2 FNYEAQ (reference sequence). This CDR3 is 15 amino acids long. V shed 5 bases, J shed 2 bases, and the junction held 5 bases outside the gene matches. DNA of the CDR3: TGTGCCAGCAGCCCCCAGCGGGGGACCTACAATGAGCAGTTCTTC. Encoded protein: CASSPQRGTYNEQFF.